Shown below are 32 T cell receptor beta chains from a single sample sequenced in a study of T cells in Graves' hyperthyroidism and ophthalmopathy. Amplified TCR beta CDR3 regions came from RNA transcripts. The primer set for the first-round RT-PCR of the TCR CDR3 was HTBI. TCRdb used MiXCR to reprocess the multiplex PCR reads, holding one entry per CDR3 protein. This table has roughly 570,000 distinct CDR3 sequences, 15% to 19% appearing once. The material sequenced was blood. The receptors stem from a woman younger than 45 with Graves' hyperthyroidism.

This clonotype was counted at least ten times. The genes are TRBV20-1 and TRBJ2-7; 7 bases are shared with TRBD1. CDR1 and CDR2 from the germline V gene are DFQATT and SNEGSKA (reference sequence). The CDR3 sequence is 13 residues long. The ends lost 3 bases at V and 3 bases at J; junction bases unmatched: 5. CDR3: CSASPGQSYEQYF. The CDR3 DNA reads as TGCAGTGCTAGCCCGGGACAGAGCTACGAGCAGTACTTC.

This clonotype has a count of ten or more. V gene TRBV11-3 combines with J gene TRBJ2-1; either TRBD1 or TRBD2 may fit D (5 bases each). Trimming stripped 1 base from V and 11 bases from J, with 12 bases between. The germline V gene encodes CDR1 SGHNT and CDR2 YENEEA. The length of the CDR3 is 13 residues. CDR3 amino acids: CASSLGGAGQQFF. For the CDR3, the DNA is TGTGCCAGCAGCTTAGGAGGGGCAGGGCAGCAGTTCTTC.

This clonotype occurred a few times. V is TRBV14 and J is TRBJ2-3; D is unclear. Trimming removed 4 bases at V and 1 base at J, with 6 bases between. The germline gives CDR1 SGHDN, CDR2 FVKESK. The CDR3 loop spans 13 amino acids. The CDR3 DNA reads as TGTGCCAGCAGCCGATTCCGCACAGATACGCAGTATTTT. Translating it yields CASSRFRTDTQYF.

About this clonotype: A much larger clone is a single base away; this may be a read error. CDR3 DNA sequence: TGTGCCAGCAGCCGGGACATCTACTACGAGCAGTACTTC. Residues: CASSRDIYYEQYF. The chain joins TRBV7-6 to TRBJ2-7; D perhaps matches TRBD1 (6 bases). Trimming pared 5 bases from V and 3 bases from J, leaving 11 bases between. Germline V gene lookup returns CDR1 SGHVS and CDR2 FNYEAQ. The CDR3 is 13 amino acids.

The table lists this clonotype with a few counts. This sequence may be a read error, since a much larger clone differs from it by one base. The V call is TRBV28, the J call TRBJ2-3; D possibly corresponds to TRBD2 (6 bases). The V gene lost 5 bases and the J gene lost 10 bases, with 25 bases spanning the gap. This CDR3 is 16 amino acids long. Germline lookup yields CDR1 MDHEN and CDR2 SYDVKM. CDR3 protein: CASSLMGSSGDSPQYF. For the CDR3, the DNA is TGTGCCAGCAGTCTTATGGGTTCTTCCGGGGACTCTCCGCAGTATTTT.

A remark on this clonotype: A much larger clone is a single base away; this may be a read error. The chain recombines TRBV30 with TRBJ1-5; D is uncertain. The CDR3 has 14 amino acids. CDR1 and CDR2 (germline): GTSNPN, SVGIG (reference sequence). CDR3 in amino acids: CARSNGGPGQPQHF. In DNA, the CDR3 is TGTGCCCGGAGCAATGGAGGGCCGGGTCAGCCCCAGCATTTT.

This clonotype was recorded at least ten times. The CDR3 reads CASSFGTSGITYNEQFF. The CDR3 coding sequence is TGTGCCAGCAGTTTCGGGACTAGCGGGATTACCTACAATGAGCAGTTCTTC. The chain couples TRBV27 to TRBJ2-1, with 13 bases aligning to TRBD2. The V gene end was trimmed by 3 bases and the J gene end by 2 bases; junction bases not matched to a gene: 4. CDR3 size: 17 residues. In germline, CDR1 is MNHEY, CDR2 SMNVEV (reference sequence).

This clonotype was counted only a few times. The chain links TRBV6-1 to TRBJ1-2, with D possibly matching TRBD1 (5 bases). There are 15 residues in the CDR3. V lost 10 bases and J lost 0, with 18 bases in between. Germline values: CDR1 MNHNS, CDR2 SASEGT. CDR3 bases: TGTGCCACCCGCCTGAATGGGGACGCTAACTATGGCTACACCTTC. Residues: CATRLNGDANYGYTF.

V usage is TRBV20-1 and J usage is TRBJ2-1; 11 bases map to TRBD2. The CDR3 covers 15 residues. CDR1 is DFQATT, CDR2 SNEGSKA, per germline (reference sequence). The J segment lost 6 bases and the V segment lost 4 bases, leaving 8 bases of the junction unmatched. CDR3 nucleotide sequence: TGCAGTGCTAAACAACTAGCGGGAGACCGCAATGAGCAGTTCTTC. This sequence encodes CSAKQLAGDRNEQFF.

The J gene is TRBJ2-1, the V gene TRBV28, with 16 bases that match TRBD2. V gave up 7 bases and J gave up 8 bases; unmatched junction bases: 26. CDR3 length: 22 residues. Germline V lookup: CDR1 MDHEN, CDR2 SYDVKM. The CDR3, as DNA: TGTGCCAGCACCCCATTACAGGGGGGACTAGCGGGAGGGCCATGGCGATTAGATGAGCAGTTCTTC. Its protein is CASTPLQGGLAGGPWRLDEQFF.

The rearrangement joins TRBV3-1 to TRBJ2-1; 8 bases are a match to TRBD2. J was trimmed by 4 bases and V by 0 bases; bases with no gene match: 8. Germline loops: CDR1 LGHDT, CDR2 YNNKEL (reference sequence). This CDR3 spans 17 amino acids. The CDR3: CASSQDLASGPYNEQFF. The CDR3 DNA reads as TGTGCCAGCAGCCAAGATTTGGCTAGCGGGCCGTACAATGAGCAGTTCTTC.

This clonotype was observed a few times. The V call is TRBV7-3, the J call TRBJ1-1; 10 bases match TRBD1. V was clipped by 4 bases and J by 0 bases; unmatched bases: 8. The CDR3 length is 17 residues. CDR1 is SGHTA, CDR2 FQGTGA, per germline. The CDR3 sequence: CASSSRDRGTVNTEAFF. Here the CDR3 DNA reads TGTGCCAGCAGCTCCCGGGACAGGGGTACCGTGAACACTGAAGCTTTCTTT.

This clonotype was counted at least ten times. The CDR3 here is CASSFGETLAKNIQYF. The CDR3 DNA reads TGTGCCAGCAGCTTCGGGGAAACTCTAGCCAAAAACATTCAGTACTTC. The V and J genes are TRBV11-2 and TRBJ2-4; D perhaps matches TRBD2 (5 bases). CDR3 length: 16 residues. Per the germline V gene, CDR1 is SGHAT and CDR2 is FQNNGV. The germline V and J ends were trimmed by 3 bases and 0 bases, with 12 bases remaining between them.

This clonotype was picked up many times. The chain employs TRBV4-1 and TRBJ1-2, with 9 bases aligning to TRBD1. V shed 4 bases, J shed 8 bases, and the junction held 8 bases outside the gene matches. Germline V gene sequence: CDR1 MGHRA, CDR2 YSYEKL. The CDR3 is made up of 14 amino acids. The CDR3 spells CASSLQQGAKGYTF. DNA for the CDR3: TGCGCCAGCAGCCTCCAACAGGGGGCGAAAGGCTACACCTTC.

This clonotype has at least ten counts. This sequence joins TRBV30 and TRBJ2-2, with TRBD2 matching 7 bases. This CDR3 is 12 amino acids long. Trimming cost V 5 bases and J 4 bases; bases outside gene matches: 1. Germline CDR1 GTSNPN, CDR2 SVGIG (reference sequence). This chain's CDR3 is CAWSGGTGELFF. CDR3 sequence (DNA): TGTGCCTGGTCGGGGGGCACCGGGGAGCTGTTTTTT. The full variable domain, completed using reference TRBV30 and TRBJ2-2, is SQTIHQWPATLVQPVGSPLSLECTVEGTSNPNLYWYRQAAGRGLQLLFYSVGIGQISSEVPQNLSASRPQDRQFILSSKKLLLSDSGFYLCAWSGGTGELFFGEGSRLTVL.

The chain has TRBV28 and TRBJ2-1; D call uncertain. V was trimmed by 6 bases and J by 9 bases, leaving 18 bases between them. The CDR3 runs to 14 residues. Germline lookup yields CDR1 MDHEN and CDR2 SYDVKM. The CDR3 reads CASSSTFAPTEQFF. The CDR3 DNA sequence: TGTGCCAGCAGCTCAACCTTCGCCCCTACTGAGCAGTTCTTC.

This clonotype was counted only a few times. The chain has TRBV2 and TRBJ2-1; 8 positions agree with TRBD1. Germline assignment: CDR1 SNHLY and CDR2 FYNNEI. Trimming removed 5 bases from V and 7 bases from J; junction bases left unmatched: 13. This CDR3 has 16 residues. CDR3 residues: CASSYLAGGAGNEQFF. CDR3 in DNA: TGTGCCAGCAGTTACCTGGCAGGGGGCGCGGGGAATGAGCAGTTCTTC.

In this sample, this clonotype turned up a few times. The chain couples TRBV4-1 to TRBJ1-5, with D possibly being TRBD1 (6 bases). V was pared by 2 bases and J by 5 bases, with 7 bases between. CDR3 length: 13 residues. In germline, CDR1 is MGHRA, CDR2 YSYEKL. CDR3 in amino acids: CASSQQGHQPQHF. The CDR3, as DNA: TGCGCCAGCAGCCAACAGGGGCATCAGCCCCAGCATTTT.

This clonotype was seen at least ten times. This chain joins TRBV5-1 and TRBJ1-2, with a possible D match to TRBD1 (6 bases). V lost 6 bases to trimming and J lost 2 bases, with 11 bases between them. This CDR3 spans 13 amino acids. CDR1 and CDR2 from the germline V gene are SGHRS and YFSETQ. Here the CDR3 reads CASTFDRNYGYTF. The CDR3 DNA is TGCGCCAGCACTTTTGACAGGAACTATGGCTACACCTTC.

There are many counts of this clonotype. This rearrangement joins TRBV27 to TRBJ1-1; TRBD1 matches at 7 bases. This CDR3 comprises 15 residues. Trimming took 8 bases from V and 4 from J; bases not matched to a gene: 13. Germline V gene sequence: CDR1 MNHEY, CDR2 SMNVEV (reference sequence). CDR3 bases: TGTGCCAGCCGTACTTACAGGGGTGTAGGCACTGAAGCTTTCTTT. The encoded protein is CASRTYRGVGTEAFF.

This clonotype was counted at least ten times. V gene TRBV29-1 combines with J gene TRBJ2-7; the D gene is possibly TRBD1 (6 bases). CDR3 length equals 14 residues. Per the germline V gene, CDR1 is SQVTM and CDR2 is ANQGSEA. V was cut by 4 bases and J by 1 base, with 14 bases left in between. The CDR3 DNA sequence: TGCAGCGTTGTGGGACACCTGGGGTCCTACGAGCAGTACTTC. Translated: CSVVGHLGSYEQYF.

This clonotype was seen ten or more times. The V call is TRBV12-3 or TRBV12-4, the J call TRBJ1-4; 12 nucleotides align to TRBD1. CDR3 length: 15 amino acids. Unmatched junction bases numbered 5, after V lost 5 bases and J lost 7 bases. CDR3 amino acids: CASSKGTGGGEKLFF. For the CDR3, the DNA is TGTGCCAGCAGTAAAGGGACAGGGGGCGGTGAAAAACTGTTTTTT.

This clonotype appeared a few times. The CDR3 here is CSVGATGEGGYTF. In DNA form, the CDR3 reads TGCAGCGTTGGGGCGACAGGGGAGGGAGGCTACACCTTC. The rearrangement joins TRBV29-1 to TRBJ1-2; 8 bases are shared with TRBD1. The germline V gene encodes CDR1 SQVTM and CDR2 ANQGSEA. V trimming: 4 bases; J trimming: 8 bases; junction bases outside the gene matches: 9. The CDR3 is 13 residues long.

This clonotype appeared many times. The chain carries TRBV27 and TRBJ2-5, with D possibly matching TRBD2 (6 bases). The CDR3 loop spans 14 amino acids. Germline CDR1 MNHEY, CDR2 SMNVEV (reference sequence). V was trimmed by 2 bases and J by 5 bases, leaving 12 bases between them. The CDR3 DNA is TGTGCCAGCAGTTTAGTTTGGGCGGGGGAGACCCAGTACTTC. It yields the protein CASSLVWAGETQYF.

At least ten counts were recorded for this clonotype. The chain links TRBV11-3 to TRBJ2-1, with 10 bases that match TRBD2. The ends lost 1 base at V and 2 bases at J; junction bases unmatched: 5. The CDR3 covers 17 residues. CDR1 is SGHNT, CDR2 YENEEA, per germline. The CDR3 DNA reads as TGTGCCAGCAGCTTAGGCCACACTAGCGGGGCCTACAATGAGCAGTTCTTC. It specifies CASSLGHTSGAYNEQFF.

The chain employs TRBV7-9 and TRBJ1-3, with D possibly being TRBD1 (6 bases). The CDR3 sequence is 16 residues long. Trimming pared 7 bases from V and 7 bases from J, leaving 23 bases between. Germline-derived CDR1 and CDR2 are SEHNR and FQNEAQ (reference sequence). In DNA, the CDR3 is TGTGCCAGCACCCTCCTAGGGGGAGTTGTGGGGAACACCATATATTTT. Translating gives CASTLLGGVVGNTIYF.

V is TRBV13 and J is TRBJ2-7, with D unclear. CDR1 PRHDT and CDR2 FYEKMQ come from the germline V gene (reference sequence). The CDR3 loop spans 13 amino acids. Trimming took 1 base from V and 9 from J, leaving 13 bases between them. The CDR3 nucleotides read TGTGCCAGCAGCTTAGACTTGGCCGGCCTGCAGTACTTC. Encoded protein: CASSLDLAGLQYF. Complete variable domain (other parts from reference TRBV13 and TRBJ2-7): AAGVIQSPRHLIKEKRETATLKCYPIPRHDTVYWYQQGPGQDPQFLISFYEKMQSDKGSIPDRFSAQQFSDYHSELNMSSLELGDSALYFCASSLDLAGLQYFGPGTRLTVT.

This clonotype was seen repeatedly, ten times or more. The genes are TRBV27 and TRBJ1-5; no reliable D call. V lost 0 bases, J lost 10 bases, and 16 bases lay in between. This CDR3 has 15 amino acids. Germline lookup yields CDR1 MNHEY and CDR2 SMNVEV (reference sequence). The chain's CDR3 is CASSLSVPVFYPQHF. CDR3 nucleotides: TGTGCCAGCAGTTTATCGGTTCCCGTGTTTTATCCCCAGCATTTT.

This clonotype was detected many times. This rearrangement joins TRBV6-5 to TRBJ2-7; 9 nucleotides align to TRBD1. The CDR3 totals 15 residues. Germline CDR1 MNHEY, CDR2 SVGAGI. V was clipped by 1 base and J by 2 bases; unmatched bases: 3. CDR3 in DNA: TGTGCCAGCAGTTACTTGGACAGGGGAACCTACGAGCAGTACTTC. Amino acid sequence: CASSYLDRGTYEQYF.

This clonotype appeared many times. CDR3 protein: CSVARTGDNEQFF. DNA of the CDR3: TGCAGCGTTGCCCGGACAGGGGATAATGAGCAGTTCTTC. The chain recombines TRBV29-1 with TRBJ2-1; TRBD1 aligns across 9 bases. Germline V CDR1 and CDR2: SQVTM, ANQGSEA. This CDR3 has 13 residues. The V and J ends lost 4 bases and 7 bases, in that order; junction bases with no gene match: 5.

This clonotype was detected only a few times. The rearrangement uses TRBV29-1 and TRBJ2-1; 8 bases are a match to TRBD1. The ends lost 4 bases at V and 9 bases at J; junction bases unmatched: 5. The CDR3 is 12 amino acids. Looked up from germline, CDR1 is SQVTM and CDR2 is ANQGSEA. Written as DNA, the CDR3 is TGCAGCGTTGTCGGACAGGGAAGTGAGCAGTTCTTC. This codes for CSVVGQGSEQFF.

This clonotype showed up many times. The CDR3 reads CSASGPGGPYEQYF. The CDR3 nucleotides read TGCAGTGCTAGCGGGCCCGGGGGACCCTACGAGCAGTACTTC. V and J are TRBV20-1 and TRBJ2-7; a possible D gene is TRBD2 (6 bases). Trimming shortened V by 3 bases and J by 2 bases, and 14 bases separated the two germline ends. CDR3 length equals 14 residues. Germline assignment: CDR1 DFQATT and CDR2 SNEGSKA (reference sequence).